These 17 T cell receptor beta chains were all obtained from the same sample, sequenced in a study of shared clonotypes between healthy human individuals. Repertoires were generated with immunoSEQ multiplex PCR, while TCRdb's copy carries only in-frame clones and drops some. The sample lists 950,000 to 1,100,000 clones, around 82% occurring once. The sequenced sample was memory CD4+ T cells from PBMCs. Indicated subset: CD45RA-negative fraction. The receptors were sampled from a man between 18 and 29 years old in good health. Some clones in this sample may be carry-over from other donors' samples.

This clone occurred once. The chain is built from TRBV27 and TRBJ2-7; tentatively, D is TRBD2 (6 bases). The CDR3 loop spans 14 amino acids. Germline CDR1 is MNHEY and CDR2 is SMNVEV (reference sequence). Trimming cost V 5 bases and J 2 bases, with 13 bases left between them. This chain's CDR3 is CASSPREAPYEQYF. The CDR3 DNA is TGTGCCAGCAGTCCCAGGGAGGCCCCCTACGAGCAGTACTTC.

The rearrangement joins TRBV2 to TRBJ2-5, with 11 bases matching TRBD2. After removal of 4 bases from V and 5 bases from J, the junction contained 3 bases not matched to a gene. Germline V CDR1 and CDR2: SNHLY, FYNNEI. The CDR3 has 14 residues. The CDR3 nucleotides are TGTGCCAGCAGTGTGGTAGCGGGGGGGGAGACCCAGTACTTC. Amino acids: CASSVVAGGETQYF.

This clone was counted a single time. The J gene is TRBJ1-1, the V gene TRBV7-3; 10 bases are a match to TRBD1. Germline lookup yields CDR1 SGHTA and CDR2 FQGTGA. The CDR3 contains 18 residues. The V and J ends lost 4 bases and 5 bases, in that order; junction bases with no gene match: 16. The CDR3 bases are TGTGCCAGCAGCTCCACGAGCCTTGGACAGGGGGGAGGAACTGAAGCTTTCTTT. It codes for CASSSTSLGQGGGTEAFF.

The chain has TRBV28 and TRBJ2-2; D not certain. The CDR3 length is 14 residues. From germline, CDR1 is MDHEN and CDR2 SYDVKM. Deletions cut 4 bases from V and 5 bases from J, with 11 bases between. Here the CDR3 reads CASSSSGSTGELFF. The CDR3 region has the DNA TGTGCCAGCAGTTCTTCCGGTTCGACCGGGGAGCTGTTTTTT.

The chain is built from TRBV5-1 and TRBJ2-3, with unresolved D. V was shortened by 4 bases and J by 0 bases, with 9 bases between the two germline ends. Germline lookup yields CDR1 SGHRS and CDR2 YFSETQ. This CDR3 contains 14 residues. The chain's CDR3 is CASSGPSSTDTQYF. The CDR3 DNA reads TGCGCCAGCAGCGGGCCTTCTAGCACAGATACGCAGTATTTT.

Of note for this clone: The same CDR3 is also encoded by other DNA sequences in this sample. The chain uses TRBV9 and TRBJ2-1; 9 bases are a match to TRBD2. Germline values: CDR1 SGDLS, CDR2 YYNGEE. J was trimmed by 0 bases and V by 4 bases; bases with no gene match: 2. The CDR3 runs 15 residues. In nucleotides, the CDR3 is TGTGCCAGCAGCCTTAGCGGGAGCTCCTACAATGAGCAGTTCTTC. It encodes CASSLSGSSYNEQFF.

This clone appeared a few times. V is TRBV11-1 and J is TRBJ2-7, with 13 bases lining up with TRBD2. The V segment lost 6 bases and the J segment 5 bases; nucleotides outside the gene matches: 13. CDR3 length: 17 residues. Looked up from germline, CDR1 is SGHAT and CDR2 is FQDESV (reference sequence). The DNA for the CDR3 is TGTGCCAGCAGACCTAATGGACTAGCGGGAGTGGCAGACGAGCAGTACTTC. It translates to CASRPNGLAGVADEQYF.

In this sample, this clone turned up many times. The chain carries TRBV5-4 and TRBJ2-3, with 11 bases matching TRBD2. The CDR3 is made up of 16 amino acids. Germline lookup yields CDR1 SGHNT and CDR2 YYREEE (reference sequence). Trimming removed 2 bases from V and 0 bases from J; junction bases left unmatched: 2. The CDR3 DNA follows: TGTGCCAGCAGCTTCGGACTAGCGGGTAGCACAGATACGCAGTATTTT. This gives the protein CASSFGLAGSTDTQYF. Based on the CDR3 plus reference TRBV5-4 and TRBJ2-3, the full variable domain is ETGVTQSPTHLIKTRGQQVTLRCSSQSGHNTVSWYQQALGQGPQFIFQYYREEENGRGNFPPRFSGLQFPNYSSELNVNALELDDSALYLCASSFGLAGSTDTQYFGPGTRLTVL.

J is TRBJ1-5 and V is TRBV7-2; 7 bases line up with TRBD1. This CDR3 comprises 12 residues. The V and J ends lost 5 bases and 5 bases, in that order; junction bases with no gene match: 0. CDR1 and CDR2 from the germline V gene are SGHTA and FQGNSA. CDR3 protein: CASSDRDQPQHF. Here the CDR3 DNA reads TGTGCCAGCAGCGACAGGGATCAGCCCCAGCATTTT.

On this clone: A read error is the likely source, as a far larger clone sits one nucleotide away. The CDR3 sequence is CAWTQDSNYTF. The CDR3 nucleotides read TGTGCCTGGACCCAGGACAGTAACTACACCTTC. This rearrangement joins TRBV30 to TRBJ1-2; a possible D gene is TRBD1 (6 bases). CDR1 GTSNPN and CDR2 SVGIG come from the germline V gene (reference sequence). The V and J ends lost 4 bases and 10 bases respectively, with 13 bases between them. CDR3 length: 11 amino acids.

This clone came up a few times. V is TRBV2 and J is TRBJ2-7; no reliable D call. Trimming took 1 base from V and 3 from J, leaving 7 bases between them. Germline-derived CDR1 and CDR2 are SNHLY and FYNNEI. This CDR3 has 13 amino acids. In nucleotides, the CDR3 is TGTGCCAGCAGTGAAGGCCCGTTCTACGAGCAGTACTTC. Its translation: CASSEGPFYEQYF.

The chain uses TRBV27 and TRBJ2-7, with 8 bases identical to TRBD1. The CDR3 is made up of 13 amino acids. The germline V gene encodes CDR1 MNHEY and CDR2 SMNVEV (reference sequence). The J segment lost 6 bases and the V segment lost 10 bases, leaving 11 bases of the junction unmatched. The CDR3 loop reads CAKTRDRSSEQYF. As DNA, the CDR3 is TGTGCCAAGACACGGGACAGGTCTAGCGAGCAGTACTTC.

This clone occurred once. This chain links TRBV28 with TRBJ1-2, with 7 bases lining up with TRBD1. The germline gives CDR1 MDHEN, CDR2 SYDVKM. The CDR3 has 13 residues. V lost 4 bases to trimming and J lost 7 bases; unmatched junction nucleotides: 6. This CDR3 is CASSSSGGFGYTF. The CDR3 DNA reads as TGTGCCAGCAGTTCTTCAGGGGGGTTTGGCTACACCTTC.

This chain connects TRBV2 to TRBJ1-5, with TRBD1 as a possible D gene (6 bases). This CDR3 spans 14 amino acids. The V end was cut by 2 bases, the J end by 6 bases, with 11 bases between. The germline V gene encodes CDR1 SNHLY and CDR2 FYNNEI. The DNA of the CDR3 is TGTGCCAGCAGTGAAAGACAGGTGGGTCAGCCCCAGCATTTT. Its translation: CASSERQVGQPQHF.

A word on this clone: This may come from a read error, since a much larger clone is one base off. The sample holds other DNA sequences that translate to the same CDR3. This sequence joins TRBV18 and TRBJ2-5, with D possibly being TRBD2 (5 bases). This CDR3 has 13 amino acids. V was shortened by 2 bases and J by 1 base, with 5 bases between the two germline ends. The germline gives CDR1 KGHSH, CDR2 LQKENI. CDR3: CASSPGGQETQYF. The DNA for the CDR3 is TGTGCCAGCTCACCAGGAGGCCAAGAGACCCAGTACTTC.

The V gene is TRBV5-4, the J gene TRBJ1-2; D call uncertain. CDR1 is SGHNT, CDR2 YYREEE, per germline (reference sequence). The CDR3 has 15 residues. The V end was cut by 0 bases, the J end by 4 bases, with 13 bases between. Written as DNA, the CDR3 is TGTGCCAGCAGCTTGGAGGGAGGCCCCTCCTATGGCTACACCTTC. It codes for CASSLEGGPSYGYTF. Full variable domain (outside the CDR3, taken from reference TRBV5-4 and TRBJ1-2): ETGVTQSPTHLIKTRGQQVTLRCSSQSGHNTVSWYQQALGQGPQFIFQYYREEENGRGNFPPRFSGLQFPNYSSELNVNALELDDSALYLCASSLEGGPSYGYTFGSGTRLTVV.

The chain couples TRBV19 to TRBJ1-1; TRBD1 matches 9 bases. Germline V CDR1 and CDR2: LNHDA, SQIVND (reference sequence). There are 18 residues in the CDR3. The ends lost 6 bases at V and 1 base at J; junction bases unmatched: 15. This CDR3 reads CASSSGQGRTIKNTEAFF. CDR3 coding DNA: TGTGCCAGTAGCTCGGGACAGGGTCGGACGATCAAGAACACTGAAGCTTTCTTT. The entire variable domain, with the rest obtained from reference TRBV19 and TRBJ1-1, is as follows: DGGITQSPKYLFRKEGQNVTLSCEQNLNHDAMYWYRQDPGQGLRLIYYSQIVNDFQKGDIAEGYSVSREKKESFPLTVTSAQKNPTAFYLCASSSGQGRTIKNTEAFFGQGTRLTVV.